Included here is one TCR beta chain sequence, with context. The data were taken from a study of human CD8 memory T cell subsets. Production of TCR beta libraries used UMI-labeled 5' RACE as the method. For each CDR3 protein, TCRdb gives one entry from its re-call of the 5' RACE reads, without DNA. The sample includes 5,500 to 9,000 distinct CDR3 sequences. The germline V gene encodes CDR1 MDHEN and CDR2 SYDVKM. CDR3 length equals 15 residues. Magnetic separation of the negative type served to enrich total CD8+ T cells. The chain employs TRBV28 and TRBJ1-3. Sequencing was performed on CD8+ T cells from PBMCs. The TCR comes from a human donor in good health. The CDR3: CASSSDPARGNTIYF.